This T cell receptor beta chain was identified in a study of CD8 T cells in ankylosing spondylitis. Study results and limitations: Both synovial fluid and blood in reactive arthritis had previously been reported to carry some motif variants.

The germline V gene has CDR1 SGHDN and CDR2 FVKESK. The V gene end was trimmed by 0 bases and the J gene end by 7 bases; junction bases not matched to a gene: 17. The CDR3 runs 19 residues. Each CDR3 protein is one row after TCRdb ran MiXCR on the 5' RACE reads. The data show around 150,000 distinct CDR3 sequences, with around 6.6% seen just once and approximately 13% held by the top ten. This clonotype was counted at least ten times. The antigen is not known. The chain is built from TRBV14 and TRBJ2-1; 8 positions match TRBD2. Sequencing input: blood, either unsorted or a sorted T cell fraction (not recorded which). This clonotype was obtained from a female donor with ankylosing spondylitis or in good health (not recorded which). This CDR3 is CASSQDNQGLIAGRNEQFF. In DNA, the CDR3 is TGTGCCAGCAGCCAAGATAATCAAGGTTTGATAGCGGGGAGGAATGAGCAGTTCTTC.